This T cell receptor (beta chain) was recorded in a study of blood T cell repertoires in COVID-19. Background on the study: Acute-phase and convalescent COVID-19 samples originated in the United States, Italy and Spain. Sources were T cells, B-cell-depleted T cells, or PBMCs; the material itself was cDNA or gDNA.

Authors' data handling: Reference gene primer amplification in the assay estimated nucleated cell counts. TCRdb keeps only in-frame clones here, not all; method: immunoSEQ multiplex PCR. Clonal size and the V and J genes are those of that table, whereas D and trimming came from the DNA. The table records roughly 190,000 clones, more than 85% of them present only once. V was clipped by 4 bases and J by 0 bases, with 12 bases between them. Germline V gene lookup returns CDR1 KGHDR and CDR2 SFDVKD. The CDR3 extends over 15 amino acids. Input material: peripheral blood. This chain uses TRBV24-1 with TRBJ2-7; D gene ambiguous. This TCR came from a woman of 80 years or more in a cohort sampled during active or convalescent COVID-19. The CDR3 sequence is CATSDPTSRSYEQYF. DNA of the CDR3: TGTGCCACCAGTGACCCGACTTCTCGCTCCTACGAGCAGTACTTC.